Each of the 22 T cell receptor beta chains below was sequenced from the same sample in a study of somatic mutations in cytotoxic T cells in rheumatoid arthritis (dated by TCRdb to about 2017). Preparation of the library involved the immunoSEQ multiplex PCR assay. TCRdb took over this immuneACCESS table, retaining in-frame rearrangements with V and J assigned. Such tables are incomplete; in checked studies, under half of the missing clones stem from an unresolved V gene, and the remainder is unexplained. The sample table contains some 20,000 clones; only one count was recorded for 73% of them. The ten most abundant clones make up under 25% of the sample. The sample was CD8+ T cells sorted from blood. The receptors shown here come from a woman in her sixties in good health.

J is TRBJ2-1 and V is TRBV6-1; weak D call: TRBD1 (6 bases). This CDR3 has 15 amino acids. Deletions cut 11 bases from V and 8 bases from J, with 25 bases between. The germline V gene has CDR1 MNHNS and CDR2 SASEGT. In nucleotides, the CDR3 is TGTGCCGGGGGTCCAGGGGTCACGGGTCCCGATGAGCAGTTCTTC. As protein: CAGGPGVTGPDEQFF.

This clone was counted only a few times. The chain couples TRBV5-1 to TRBJ1-5; D remains ambiguous. V lost 0 bases to trimming and J lost 9 bases, with 10 bases between them. The CDR3 contains 13 residues. Germline V CDR1 and CDR2: SGHRS, YFSETQ. The chain's CDR3 is CASSLEGDRPQHF. CDR3 bases: TGCGCCAGCAGCTTGGAGGGAGACCGGCCCCAGCATTTT.

The chain has TRBV4-1 and TRBJ2-6; D ambiguous. V lost 0 bases and J 2 bases, leaving 5 bases between the germline ends. Germline V gene sequence: CDR1 MGHRA, CDR2 YSYEKL. CDR3 length: 15 residues. DNA for the CDR3: TGCGCCAGCAGCCAAGACCCAACTGGGGCCAACGTCCTGACTTTC. It specifies CASSQDPTGANVLTF.

This chain connects TRBV5-6 to TRBJ2-1; possible D gene TRBD2, 5 bases. V was shortened by 5 bases and J by 6 bases, with 15 bases between the two germline ends. The germline CDR1 and CDR2 sequences are SGHDT and YYEEEE. The CDR3 length is 14 residues. The chain's CDR3 is CASRTGTIINEQFF. In DNA form, the CDR3 reads TGTGCCAGCAGGACGGGAACTATAATCAATGAGCAGTTCTTC.

This clone occurred once. The V gene is TRBV4-2, the J gene TRBJ2-3; the D gene is possibly TRBD1 (5 bases). Germline V gene lookup returns CDR1 LGHNA and CDR2 YNFKEQ. This CDR3 region has 19 residues. Trimming removed 0 bases from V and 2 bases from J, with 21 bases in between. CDR3 sequence reads: CASSQDRRDSLFATDTQYF. CDR3 coding DNA: TGTGCCAGCAGCCAAGATAGGAGAGACAGTCTATTCGCCACAGATACGCAGTATTTT.

By share of the sample, this clone is medium-sized. The rearrangement joins TRBV6-5 to TRBJ2-7, with 10 bases aligning to TRBD1. Trimming removed 2 bases from V and 6 bases from J; junction bases left unmatched: 4. The CDR3 is 14 residues long. Germline loops: CDR1 MNHEY, CDR2 SVGAGI. CDR3 nucleotides: TGTGCCAGCAGTTACAGGACAGGGGGATCCGAGCAGTACTTC. Amino acids: CASSYRTGGSEQYF.

The V call is TRBV4-1, the J call TRBJ2-1; TRBD2 matches at 9 bases. Germline V gives CDR1 MGHRA, CDR2 YSYEKL. The CDR3 covers 18 residues. The trim removed 0 bases at V and 3 bases at J, leaving 9 bases unmatched. The CDR3 DNA reads TGCGCCAGCAGCCAAGAGGCTAGCGGGATTGACTACTACAATGAGCAGTTCTTC. Its protein product is CASSQEASGIDYYNEQFF.

This clone was recorded only once. The chain employs TRBV6-5 and TRBJ2-7, with TRBD2 matching over 11 bases. V gave up 1 base and J gave up 4 bases; unmatched junction bases: 3. Germline V gene sequence: CDR1 MNHEY, CDR2 SVGAGI. The CDR3 contains 15 residues. The CDR3 DNA is TGTGCCAGCAGTTACTTCGGACTAGCGGGTTACGAGCAGTACTTC. Its translation is CASSYFGLAGYEQYF.

This chain joins TRBV5-4 and TRBJ1-1, with D possibly matching TRBD1 (6 bases). Per the germline V gene, CDR1 is SGHNT and CDR2 is YYREEE (reference sequence). The CDR3 totals 15 residues. Trimming stripped 4 bases from V and 3 bases from J, with 16 bases between. CDR3 bases: TGTGCCAGCAGCGTAGGGAGGGGGGGTTACACTGAAGCTTTCTTT. Its translation is CASSVGRGGYTEAFF.

Only a few counts were recorded for this clone. The rearrangement uses TRBV2 and TRBJ1-2, with TRBD1 matching 8 bases. Trimming took 6 bases from V and 6 from J; bases not matched to a gene: 6. This CDR3 is built from 13 residues. CDR1 is SNHLY and CDR2 is FYNNEI in the germline V gene. The CDR3 DNA reads TGTGCCAGCAGGCCGACAGGGGAAGATGGCTACACCTTC. Translating gives CASRPTGEDGYTF.

The J gene is TRBJ2-7, the V gene TRBV10-1; 10 nucleotides agree with TRBD1. Germline assignment: CDR1 WNHNN and CDR2 SYGVQD (reference sequence). The CDR3 consists of 13 residues. Here the CDR3 DNA reads TGCGCAGAAGTGGGACAGGGGATCTACGAGCAGTACTTC. Protein product: CAEVGQGIYEQYF.

The V gene is TRBV2, the J gene TRBJ2-7; 10 nucleotides agree with TRBD1. The germline V gene has CDR1 SNHLY and CDR2 FYNNEI. The CDR3 runs 13 residues. Unmatched junction bases numbered 3, after V lost 5 bases and J lost 5 bases. CDR3 coding DNA: TGTGCCAGCAGTCCCGGGACAGGGGACGAGCAGTACTTC. Residues: CASSPGTGDEQYF.

The chain couples TRBV5-5 to TRBJ1-2; D gene unclear. The germline V gene has CDR1 SGHKS and CDR2 YYEKEE (reference sequence). This CDR3 is built from 13 residues. Between the trimmed V and J ends, which lost 5 bases and 6 bases, there was a span of 14 bases. CDR3 region: CASRAPGDHGYTF. CDR3 nucleotides: TGTGCCAGCAGAGCTCCGGGCGACCATGGCTACACCTTC.

This clone has a handful of counts. V is TRBV7-6 and J is TRBJ1-1; 7 nucleotides line up with TRBD1. Trimming cost V 0 bases and J 1 base; bases outside gene matches: 8. Germline CDR1 is SGHVS and CDR2 is FNYEAQ. The CDR3 length is 17 residues. CDR3 bases: TGTGCCAGCAGCTTAGCCGATCAGGGGGATGGGAACACTGAAGCTTTCTTT. This gives the protein CASSLADQGDGNTEAFF.

This chain links TRBV5-1 with TRBJ2-7, with 8 bases identical to TRBD1. Per the germline V gene, CDR1 is SGHRS and CDR2 is YFSETQ. With V trimmed by 3 bases and J by 6 bases, 8 bases remained unmatched. The CDR3 loop spans 14 amino acids. CDR3 nucleotide sequence: TGCGCCAGCAGCTACGACAGGGGAACGGGCGAGCAGTACTTC. It codes for CASSYDRGTGEQYF.

This clone is a singleton in its sample. This chain uses TRBV6-1 with TRBJ2-7; tentative D call: TRBD2 (5 bases). The V gene's germline CDR1 is MNHNS and CDR2 SASEGT. Trimming pared 6 bases from V and 3 bases from J, leaving 15 bases between. The CDR3 is 14 amino acids. Written as DNA, the CDR3 is TGTGCCAGCAGCCCTAGGGCGGGCTTCTACGAGCAGTACTTC. Its translation is CASSPRAGFYEQYF.

The chain combines TRBV6-5 with TRBJ1-1; possibly TRBD1 for D (6 bases). Trimming left V 8 bases short and J 1 base short, with 11 bases between. This CDR3 has 13 amino acids. Germline values: CDR1 MNHEY, CDR2 SVGAGI. The CDR3 DNA reads TGTGCCAGCTCGGGACACCCGAACACTGAAGCTTTCTTT. This gives the protein CASSGHPNTEAFF.

The chain has TRBV13 and TRBJ1-1; D uncertain. The CDR3 is 14 residues long. V lost 1 base to trimming and J lost 2 bases, with 8 bases between them. Per the germline V gene, CDR1 is PRHDT and CDR2 is FYEKMQ (reference sequence). CDR3 bases: TGTGCCAGCAGCTTAGAAGCCACAAACACTGAAGCTTTCTTT. It yields the protein CASSLEATNTEAFF.

The chain uses TRBV10-2 and TRBJ2-7; 14 nucleotides align to TRBD2. J lost 7 bases, V lost 6 bases, and 8 bases had no gene match. CDR3 size: 15 residues. Per the germline V gene, CDR1 is WSHSY and CDR2 is SAAADI. This chain's CDR3 is CASRPPGLAGDEQYF. Here the CDR3 DNA reads TGCGCCAGCAGGCCCCCGGGACTAGCGGGAGATGAGCAGTACTTC.

This chain joins TRBV25-1 and TRBJ2-7; D tentatively fits TRBD1 or TRBD2 (7 bases each). This CDR3 is 14 amino acids long. Trimming cost V 3 bases and J 5 bases, with 14 bases left between them. Germline-derived CDR1 and CDR2 are MGHDK and SYGVNS. The CDR3 spells CASSDGSGGDEQYF. CDR3 nucleotides: TGTGCCAGCAGTGACGGGTCAGGGGGGGACGAGCAGTACTTC.

The V call is TRBV27, the J call TRBJ2-7; D is undetermined. The ends were cut back, 2 bases at V and 3 bases at J, with 11 bases in the middle. This CDR3 region has 14 residues. From germline, CDR1 is MNHEY and CDR2 SMNVEV (reference sequence). The CDR3: CASSLAKGLYEQYF. The CDR3 nucleotides are TGTGCCAGCAGTTTAGCAAAAGGGCTCTACGAGCAGTACTTC.

This clone is categorized as medium-sized. The rearrangement joins TRBV27 to TRBJ1-5, with D possibly TRBD1 on 6 matching bases. Trimming shortened V by 5 bases and J by 5 bases, and 19 bases separated the two germline ends. This CDR3 has 16 residues. In germline, CDR1 is MNHEY, CDR2 SMNVEV (reference sequence). The CDR3 DNA reads as TGTGCCAGCAGTCCACATAGGGGAGAGGGGGATCAGCCCCAGCATTTT. It codes for CASSPHRGEGDQPQHF.